A single T cell receptor (beta chain) is shown here with its context. Antigen specificity is unknown. This record belongs to a study of cytomegalovirus exposure and HLA in healthy donors. Study results and caveats: Upon later analysis, TCR association rates were observed to vary by HLA locus, being highest for DRB1 and lowest for HLA-C. When presence/absence was analysed, sequencing depth was taken to be roughly uniform across donors. The authors later linked a missense DCLRE1C variant to TCR beta V- and J-gene trimming.

The germline gives CDR1 MNHNS, CDR2 SASEGT. The CDR3 is made up of 15 amino acids. J lost 3 bases, V lost 5 bases, and 5 bases had no gene match. 13 Jbeta primers and 60 Vbeta primers were used for the PCR. TCRdb's copy holds only in-frame clones and misses some; the assay was immunoSEQ multiplex PCR. Among 130,000 or so clones, around 83% were seen once, and the ten largest hold about 3%. The sample consisted of PBMCs. The chain has TRBV6-1 and TRBJ2-2, with 8 bases fitting TRBD1. The TCR originated in a woman aged 18-35 years in good health and CMV-seropositive. CDR3 sequence: CASSRNRGDTGELFF. CDR3 DNA: TGTGCCAGCAGTAGGAACAGGGGGGACACCGGGGAGCTGTTTTTT.